A selection of T cell receptor beta chains follows, all from one sample in a study of cytomegalovirus exposure and HLA in healthy donors. This table comes from immunoSEQ multiplex PCR, and its TCRdb copy is limited to in-frame clones, with some not included. Of some 160,000 clones listed, around 70% are singletons. The sequenced sample consisted of PBMCs. These receptors were collected from a man in his forties in good health and CMV-seronegative. Both conserved end residues are part of each CDR3. The order of the fields is V gene, D gene, J gene, clone size, CDR3 protein, CDR3 DNA. A D gene is named only where the DNA matches it firmly. Size tells how often a clone was seen (once, few, many) or the class of an expanded clone, and some rows leave it out.

TRBV6-5	TRBD1	TRBJ1-5	few	CASSYSRQGAEQPQHF	TGTGCCAGCAGTTACTCGCGACAGGGGGCTGAACAGCCCCAGCATTTT
TRBV14	.	TRBJ2-3	.	CASSHGPGVNTDTQYF	TGTGCCAGCAGCCACGGCCCGGGAGTTAACACAGATACGCAGTATTTT
TRBV4-1	.	TRBJ1-1	few	CASSQDRRPLNTEAFF	TGCGCCAGCAGCCAAGATCGGCGGCCCCTGAACACTGAAGCTTTCTTT
TRBV6-5	.	TRBJ1-2	few	CASSSRGPNYGYPF	TGTGCCAGCAGTTCACGGGGTCCCAACTATGGCTACCCCTTC
TRBV4-2	TRBD1	TRBJ1-5	.	CASSLQGLRNQPQHF	TGTGCCAGCAGCCTACAGGGGCTCCGCAATCAGCCCCAGCATTTT
TRBV5-1	TRBD2	TRBJ2-1	.	CASSNLAGNYNEQFF	TGCGCCAGCAGCAACCTAGCGGGGAACTACAATGAGCAGTTCTTC
TRBV6-5	.	TRBJ1-6	once	CASRVDRINSPLHF	TGTGCCAGCAGAGTCGACAGAATCAATTCACCCCTCCACTTT
TRBV15	.	TRBJ1-1	few	CATSREKFRGGTEAFF	TGTGCCACCAGCAGAGAGAAATTTAGAGGCGGCACTGAAGCTTTCTTT
TRBV5-1	.	TRBJ2-1	.	CASSLKGGGIDYNEQFF	TGCGCCAGCAGCTTGAAGGGGGGAGGGATAGATTACAATGAGCAGTTCTTC
TRBV6-5	.	TRBJ2-2	once	CASRQDGTGELFF	TGTGCCAGCAGACAGGACGGGACCGGGGAGCTGTTTTTT
TRBV10-2	TRBD2	TRBJ2-3	.	CASSESGRSDTQYF	TGCGCCAGCAGTGAATCCGGGAGGTCAGATACGCAGTATTTT
TRBV2	TRBD2	TRBJ2-7	.	CASSEAEREDYEQYF	TGTGCCAGCAGTGAAGCTGAGCGGGAGGACTACGAGCAGTACTTC
TRBV15	TRBD2	TRBJ2-1	few	CATSRVRGGNEQFF	TGTGCCACCAGCAGAGTACGGGGGGGCAATGAGCAGTTCTTC
TRBV7-9	.	TRBJ2-5	.	CASSLGGGRRETQYF	TGTGCCAGCAGCTTAGGCGGGGGCCGGAGGGAGACCCAGTACTTC
TRBV6-5	TRBD1	TRBJ2-7	once	CASSLRDRGIDEQYF	TGTGCCAGCAGCCTCCGGGACAGGGGTATTGACGAGCAGTACTTC
TRBV9	.	TRBJ2-5	.	CASSSGRQSPGGETQYF	TGTGCCAGCAGCTCAGGTCGACAGTCCCCAGGGGGGGAGACCCAGTACTTC
TRBV5-1	.	TRBJ2-2	few	CASSLQGPNTGELFF	TGCGCCAGCAGCTTACAGGGTCCTAACACCGGGGAGCTGTTTTTT
TRBV5-1	TRBD1	TRBJ2-3	.	CASMKEGAMGTDTQYF	TGCGCCAGCATGAAAGAGGGGGCGATGGGCACAGATACGCAGTATTTT
TRBV19	.	TRBJ1-5	.	CASSSVGQAHQPQNF	TGTGCCAGTAGTAGCGTTGGGCAGGCACATCAGCCCCAGAATTTT
TRBV7-6	.	TRBJ2-5	.	CASSPETSYQETQYF	TGTGCCAGCAGCCCAGAGACTTCGTACCAAGAGACCCAGTACTTC
TRBV5-6	TRBD2	TRBJ2-5	.	CASSSPPGTSGRAYETQYF	TGTGCCAGCAGCTCCCCTCCCGGGACTAGCGGGAGGGCCTATGAGACCCAGTACTTC
TRBV7-9	.	TRBJ1-1	.	CASSRAPPTGTGTEAFF	TGTGCCAGCAGCCGTGCCCCGCCCACAGGGACGGGGACTGAAGCTTTCTTT
TRBV27	TRBD2	TRBJ2-7	.	CASSVSGTSVYEQYF	TGTGCCAGCAGTGTGTCCGGGACTAGCGTCTACGAGCAGTACTTC
TRBV10-3	TRBD1	TRBJ1-2	.	CAISRQGTNYGYTF	TGTGCCATCAGTAGACAGGGGACTAACTATGGCTACACCTTC
TRBV7-7	.	TRBJ2-7	.	CASSLGFGQGYEQYF	TGTGCCAGCAGCTTAGGTTTCGGGCAGGGGTACGAGCAGTACTTC
TRBV9	.	TRBJ1-1	.	CASSVGLRTEAFF	TGTGCCAGCAGCGTAGGGTTGCGGACTGAAGCTTTCTTT
TRBV15	.	TRBJ2-3	.	CATSRGPDTQYF	TGTGCCACCAGCCGCGGGCCAGATACGCAGTATTTT
TRBV15	TRBD1	TRBJ1-3	.	CATSRQTQGAGNTIYF	TGTGCCACCAGCAGGCAAACTCAGGGGGCTGGAAACACCATATATTTT
TRBV5-1	TRBD1	TRBJ1-1	.	CASMRTGTNTEAFF	TGCGCCAGCATGAGGACAGGAACAAACACTGAAGCTTTCTTT
TRBV30	TRBD1	TRBJ2-4	.	CAWSPGGAKNIQYF	TGTGCCTGGAGTCCAGGGGGCGCCAAAAACATTCAGTACTTC